This passage covers 31 T cell receptor beta chains from one sample sequenced in a study of T cell repertoires in aging, cancer and after chemotherapy. A mixed TRB-A/B primer pool amplified rearranged TRB by multiplex touch-down PCR. One entry per CDR3 protein, called by TCRdb with MiXCR from the multiplex PCR reads. The sample consists of about 1,700 distinct CDR3 sequences, approximately 25% of them appearing once. The template was genomic DNA from peripheral blood, not RNA. The sample consisted of blood. The receptor source for this set is a human donor with a solid tumor.

This clonotype is classed as large. This chain uses TRBV29-1 with TRBJ1-1; D is undetermined. Per germline, CDR1 SQVTM and CDR2 ANQGSEA. This CDR3 has 11 residues. Between the trimmed V and J ends, which lost 3 bases and 1 base, there was a span of 3 bases. CDR3 coding DNA: TGCAGCGTTGAGGCGAACACTGAAGCTTTCTTT. Translation gives CSVEANTEAFF.

By proportion, this clonotype is medium-sized. V is TRBV5-4 and J is TRBJ2-7, with D possibly TRBD1 on 6 matching bases. The CDR3 runs 15 residues. Germline V gene lookup returns CDR1 SGHNT and CDR2 YYREEE (reference sequence). Between the trimmed V and J ends, which lost 4 bases and 3 bases, there was a span of 17 bases. The CDR3 DNA reads TGTGCCAGCAGCCTAATCACAGGGATCAGCTACGAGCAGTACTTC. Translated: CASSLITGISYEQYF.

Sample share makes this clonotype medium-sized. Here the CDR3 DNA reads TGTGCCAGCAGCACAAGACAGGGGTCCTACGAGCAGTACTTC. It encodes CASSTRQGSYEQYF. The chain uses TRBV5-4 and TRBJ2-7; 8 bases map to TRBD1. CDR1 is SGHNT and CDR2 is YYREEE in the germline V gene (reference sequence). The V segment lost 4 bases and the J segment 1 base; nucleotides outside the gene matches: 4. The CDR3 loop spans 14 amino acids.

This clonotype is termed medium-sized (0.01 to 0.1%). The chain has TRBV5-5 and TRBJ2-5, with 7 bases identical to TRBD2. In germline, CDR1 is SGHKS, CDR2 YYEKEE (reference sequence). This CDR3 contains 15 residues. J lost 1 base, V lost 2 bases, and 5 bases had no gene match. The DNA for the CDR3 is TGTGCCAGCAGCTTCTTGGGGGGGTTCCAAGAGACCCAGTACTTC. It codes for CASSFLGGFQETQYF.

As for this clonotype: One base away lies a much larger clone, so this may be a sequencing read error. This chain uses TRBV18 with TRBJ2-7, with a weak D call TRBD2 (5 bases). CDR3 length equals 13 residues. CDR1 is KGHSH and CDR2 is LQKENI in the germline V gene. CDR3 DNA: TGTGCCAGCTCACCTCTAGCCTGGAGCGAGCGGTACTTC. Amino acid sequence: CASSPLAWSERYF.

This clonotype is categorized as medium-sized (0.01 to 0.1%). The chain uses TRBV20-1 and TRBJ2-4; TRBD1 might be the D (6 bases). The V end was cut by 4 bases, the J end by 1 base, with 11 bases between. The CDR3 covers 14 residues. From germline, CDR1 is DFQATT and CDR2 SNEGSKA (reference sequence). The CDR3 nucleotides are TGCAGTGCTACACAGGGAAATGCCAAAAACATTCAGTACTTC. It codes for CSATQGNAKNIQYF.

This clonotype is labeled medium-sized. The chain joins TRBV20-1 to TRBJ2-5; the match to TRBD1 covers 12 bases. CDR1 and CDR2 (germline): DFQATT, SNEGSKA (reference sequence). The CDR3 totals 14 residues. J lost 5 bases, V lost 5 bases, and 6 bases had no gene match. The CDR3 sequence is CSAWDRGLGETQYF. DNA for the CDR3: TGCAGTGCTTGGGACAGGGGGCTGGGTGAGACCCAGTACTTC.

The chain is built from TRBV19 and TRBJ1-3; tentative D call: TRBD1 (6 bases). Trimming pared 4 bases from V and 3 bases from J, leaving 7 bases between. The germline V gene has CDR1 LNHDA and CDR2 SQIVND (reference sequence). The CDR3 sequence is 13 residues long. CDR3 DNA sequence: TGTGCCAGTAGTACGACAGGTGGAAACACCATATATTTT. Translation gives CASSTTGGNTIYF.

This clonotype is deemed medium-sized. The CDR3 reads CASSRPGTSGSGQETQYF. The CDR3 bases are TGTGCCAGCAGCCGTCCCGGGACTAGCGGAAGTGGCCAAGAGACCCAGTACTTC. The rearrangement uses TRBV5-4 and TRBJ2-5; 11 bases align to TRBD2. CDR1 and CDR2 (germline): SGHNT, YYREEE (reference sequence). V shed 4 bases, J shed 1 base, and the junction held 12 bases outside the gene matches. This CDR3 is built from 18 residues.

This clonotype was counted a few times. The chain has TRBV29-1 and TRBJ2-5; 11 bases map to TRBD2. The V and J ends lost 7 bases and 5 bases, in that order; junction bases with no gene match: 9. The CDR3 is made up of 14 amino acids. Germline V CDR1 and CDR2: SQVTM, ANQGSEA. CDR3 region: CSELAGGPGETQYF. CDR3 in DNA: TGCAGCGAATTAGCGGGAGGGCCGGGGGAGACCCAGTACTTC.

By its share, this clonotype is large. V and J are TRBV19 and TRBJ2-7; unclear D gene. Germline-derived CDR1 and CDR2 are LNHDA and SQIVND (reference sequence). V was pared by 4 bases and J by 2 bases, with 12 bases between. This CDR3 has 14 amino acids. In nucleotides, the CDR3 is TGTGCCAGTAGTAAGTCGGTGGCAACCTACGAGCAGTACTTC. Amino acid sequence: CASSKSVATYEQYF.

In its sample, this clonotype is medium-sized. The V call is TRBV10-3, the J call TRBJ2-1, with 8 bases fitting TRBD2. Trimming at V came to 6 bases and at J to 9 bases, leaving 22 bases not matched to a gene. In germline, CDR1 is ENHRY, CDR2 SYGVKD. CDR3 length: 18 residues. The CDR3 is CAIRAGLGSPVDIGEQFF. In nucleotides, the CDR3 is TGTGCCATCAGGGCGGGACTAGGAAGCCCCGTTGATATAGGTGAGCAGTTCTTC.

This clonotype is medium-sized in the sample. Sequence at one end of the junction differs from germline and may be a read error. This chain joins TRBV19 and TRBJ1-5, with no clear D. Germline V gene sequence: CDR1 LNHDA, CDR2 SQIVND (reference sequence). The CDR3 extends over 13 amino acids. The CDR3 region is CASSAPFRGPSNF. CDR3 DNA: TGTGCCAGTAGTGCCCCCTTTAGAGGACCTTCAAATTTT.

The chain couples TRBV5-1 to TRBJ2-2; weak D call: TRBD2 (6 bases). From germline, CDR1 is SGHRS and CDR2 YFSETQ. The CDR3 extends over 13 amino acids. V lost 8 bases and J 5 bases, leaving 13 bases between the germline ends. CDR3 DNA sequence: TGCGCCAGTTCAGGAGGGTTAACCGGGGAGCTGTTTTTT. It is translated as CASSGGLTGELFF.

This clonotype is categorized as large. The chain joins TRBV27 to TRBJ2-1, with D perhaps TRBD1 or TRBD2 (7 bases each). Germline V CDR1 and CDR2: MNHEY, SMNVEV (reference sequence). The CDR3 extends over 15 amino acids. V dropped 3 bases and J dropped 7 bases, with 16 bases sitting between them. CDR3 in amino acids: CASSLAGGEVNEQFF. The CDR3 nucleotides read TGTGCCAGCAGTTTGGCAGGGGGGGAGGTGAATGAGCAGTTCTTC.

Judged by abundance, this clonotype is medium-sized. V is TRBV6-2 or TRBV6-3 and J is TRBJ2-1, with D hard to call. There are 10 residues in the CDR3. The germline CDR1 and CDR2 sequences are MNHEY and SVGEGT. Deletions cut 9 bases from V and 8 bases from J, with 8 bases between. The CDR3 DNA is TGTGCCAGGGGGTTTGATGAGCAGTTCTTC. The encoded protein is CARGFDEQFF.

The rearrangement links TRBV28 to TRBJ2-7; 10 bases align to TRBD2. J lost 6 bases, V lost 6 bases, and 2 bases had no gene match. This CDR3 has 12 residues. The germline CDR1 and CDR2 sequences are MDHEN and SYDVKM. The CDR3 spells CASRLAGAEQYF. CDR3 nucleotides: TGTGCCAGCAGGCTAGCGGGGGCCGAGCAGTACTTC.

V usage is TRBV6-5 and J usage is TRBJ2-7, with 10 positions matching TRBD2. The CDR3 spans 16 residues. V lost 6 bases to trimming and J lost 1 base; unmatched junction nucleotides: 9. Germline lookup yields CDR1 MNHEY and CDR2 SVGAGI. The CDR3 nucleotides read TGTGCCAGCAGACCCCCTAGCGGGAGAGGGTCCTACGAGCAGTACTTC. Translating it yields CASRPPSGRGSYEQYF.

By sample fraction, this clonotype is medium-sized. The CDR3 reads CSAPSVRLGGELFF. Written as DNA, the CDR3 is TGCAGTGCTCCTAGCGTCAGACTGGGCGGGGAGCTGTTTTTT. The chain joins TRBV20-1 to TRBJ2-2, with D possibly matching TRBD2 (6 bases). The germline V gene encodes CDR1 DFQATT and CDR2 SNEGSKA (reference sequence). CDR3 length equals 14 residues. Trimming took off 5 bases at V and 7 bases at J, with 17 bases between the two ends.

The chain employs TRBV28 and TRBJ2-7; 8 bases map to TRBD1. V dropped 3 bases and J dropped 5; count of bases not matched to a gene: 12. Germline assignment: CDR1 MDHEN and CDR2 SYDVKM. The CDR3 spans 16 residues. CDR3 residues: CASSLSTGAGTNEQYF. The CDR3 bases are TGTGCCAGCAGTTTGTCGACAGGGGCCGGTACGAACGAGCAGTACTTC.

This sequence joins TRBV20-1 and TRBJ2-4; 8 bases agree with TRBD1. The V and J ends lost 6 bases and 5 bases, in that order; junction bases with no gene match: 12. Germline lookup yields CDR1 DFQATT and CDR2 SNEGSKA (reference sequence). The CDR3 covers 15 residues. CDR3 sequence (DNA): TGCAGTGCGGGAGCCCCCGGGACAGGACAAAACATTCAGTACTTC. Its protein is CSAGAPGTGQNIQYF.

This clonotype is categorized as large. The V gene is TRBV20-1, the J gene TRBJ2-6, with a weak D call TRBD2 (6 bases). The V end lost 4 bases, the J end lost 1 base, and 8 bases lay between the germline ends. The CDR3 has 14 residues. Germline V CDR1 and CDR2: DFQATT, SNEGSKA (reference sequence). For the CDR3, the DNA is TGCAGTGCTACGGAGGGGTCTGGGGCCAACGTCCTGACTTTC. Translated, it gives CSATEGSGANVLTF.

Judged by abundance, this clonotype is medium-sized. The genes are TRBV20-1 and TRBJ2-3; 10 nucleotides line up with TRBD2. J gave up 5 bases and V 5 bases, and 13 bases lay outside the gene matches. Germline CDR1 DFQATT, CDR2 SNEGSKA (reference sequence). The CDR3 runs 16 residues. The CDR3 DNA is TGCAGTGCTTCCGAGTCCGGGACTAGCGCGCGAGATACGCAGTATTTT. Amino acids: CSASESGTSARDTQYF.

The rearrangement links TRBV5-1 to TRBJ1-1; weak D call: TRBD1 (5 bases). This CDR3 is built from 16 residues. Germline CDR1 reads SGHRS; CDR2 reads YFSETQ. V was clipped by 3 bases and J by 6 bases, with 21 bases between them. The CDR3 region is CASSSSADPRDPEAFF. DNA for the CDR3: TGCGCCAGCAGCTCCTCCGCGGATCCAAGGGACCCTGAAGCTTTCTTT.

By share of the sample, this clonotype is medium-sized (0.01 to 0.1%). The chain recombines TRBV27 with TRBJ1-3; D not certain. V lost 5 bases and J 4 bases, leaving 9 bases between the germline ends. The CDR3 sequence is 13 residues long. In germline, CDR1 is MNHEY, CDR2 SMNVEV (reference sequence). In nucleotides, the CDR3 is TGTGCCAGCAGTCGGGCGCAAGGAAACACCATATATTTT. It is translated as CASSRAQGNTIYF.

By proportion, this clonotype is large. The genes are TRBV15 and TRBJ1-5; D unresolved. From germline, CDR1 is LNHNV and CDR2 YYDKDF (reference sequence). Trimming left V 8 bases short and J 3 bases short, with 5 bases between. The CDR3 runs 11 residues. The CDR3 bases are TGTGCCACCTTCCCCAATCAGCCCCAGCATTTT. It yields the protein CATFPNQPQHF.

The chain employs TRBV14 and TRBJ2-7; unclear D gene. The V gene's germline CDR1 is SGHDN and CDR2 FVKESK. This CDR3 is 12 amino acids long. Between the trimmed V and J ends, which lost 4 bases and 5 bases, there was a span of 9 bases. The CDR3 here is CASSPSWDEQYF. Written as DNA, the CDR3 is TGTGCCAGCAGCCCGAGCTGGGACGAGCAGTACTTC.

This clonotype is judged medium-sized. This sequence joins TRBV18 and TRBJ2-2; 9 nucleotides agree with TRBD1. CDR1 KGHSH and CDR2 LQKENI come from the germline V gene. This CDR3 has 17 amino acids. V shed 1 base and J 2 bases; nucleotides not matched to a gene: 5. This chain's CDR3 is CASSPHKQGANTGELFF. The CDR3 nucleotides read TGTGCCAGCTCACCACACAAACAGGGGGCAAACACCGGGGAGCTGTTTTTT. The full variable domain, with the rest looked up from reference TRBV18 and TRBJ2-2, is NAGVMQNPRHLVRRRGQEARLRCSPMKGHSHVYWYRQLPEEGLKFMVYLQKENIIDESGMPKERFSAEFPKEGPSILRIQQVVRGDSAAYFCASSPHKQGANTGELFFGEGSRLTVL.

This clonotype is judged large. The gene calls are TRBV29-1 and TRBJ2-5; tentative D call: TRBD1 (7 bases). V was shortened by 7 bases and J by 3 bases, with 15 bases between the two germline ends. Germline lookup yields CDR1 SQVTM and CDR2 ANQGSEA. The CDR3 has 13 amino acids. This CDR3 is CSARGGTEETQYF. CDR3 nucleotide sequence: TGCAGCGCAAGAGGCGGGACAGAAGAGACCCAGTACTTC.

This clonotype is large. V is TRBV30 and J is TRBJ2-7; 8 bases map to TRBD2. The CDR3 sequence is 12 residues long. V was clipped by 8 bases and J by 3 bases; unmatched bases: 6. The germline gives CDR1 GTSNPN, CDR2 SVGIG (reference sequence). CDR3 coding DNA: TGTGCCGGCGGGAGGCCCAACTACGAGCAGTACTTC. Residues: CAGGRPNYEQYF.

This clonotype was counted ten times or more. The rearrangement uses TRBV7-9 and TRBJ2-5, with D tentatively TRBD2 (5 bases). CDR1 SEHNR and CDR2 FQNEAQ come from the germline V gene (reference sequence). Trimming took 5 bases from V and 3 from J, leaving 16 bases between them. This CDR3 is built from 15 residues. DNA of the CDR3: TGTGCCAGCAGCCCCTTCTCCGGGGTCGAAGAGACCCAGTACTTC. Protein product: CASSPFSGVEETQYF.